This is a list of T cell receptor beta chains from one sample in a study of T cells in tuberculosis. Profiled with immunoSEQ multiplex PCR; TCRdb holds only in-frame clones, not every one. The sample shows 45,000 or so clones, approximately 95% of them seen only once. Specimen: PBMCs. The origin of the receptors is a donor aged 10-29 years with latent tuberculosis or without tuberculosis infection. Both conserved end residues are part of each CDR3. D genes are given only for firm matches. Rows give clone size only sometimes, using once, few, many, or a class for an expanded clone.

CDR3 DNA: TGTGCCAGCAGCACACAGGGAAAGAACACCGGGGAGCTGTTTTTT
CDR3 protein: CASSTQGKNTGELFF
clone size: .
D gene: .
J gene: TRBJ2-2
V gene: TRBV5-6

CDR3 DNA: TGTGCCAGCAGCTCCGACAGGGTCGATCAGCCCCAGCATTTT
CDR3 protein: CASSSDRVDQPQHF
clone size: .
D gene: TRBD1
J gene: TRBJ1-5
V gene: TRBV7-8

CDR3 DNA: TGTGCCAGCAGTTCCGGGGGAGAGGACTATGGCTACACCTTC
CDR3 protein: CASSSGGEDYGYTF
clone size: few
D gene: .
J gene: TRBJ1-2
V gene: TRBV6-4

CDR3 DNA: TGCGCCAGCAGTGATACAGGGGACAATGAAAAACTGTTTTTT
CDR3 protein: CASSDTGDNEKLFF
clone size: .
D gene: TRBD1
J gene: TRBJ1-4
V gene: TRBV10-2

CDR3 DNA: TGTGCCAGCGGACCACCGGAGACCCGGGACAAATTTTACTACGAGCAGTACTTC
CDR3 protein: CASGPPETRDKFYYEQYF
clone size: .
D gene: .
J gene: TRBJ2-7
V gene: TRBV19

CDR3 DNA: TGTGCCAGCAGCTTAGACAGGGGGCGGACAGATACGCAGTATTTT
CDR3 protein: CASSLDRGRTDTQYF
clone size: .
D gene: TRBD1
J gene: TRBJ2-3
V gene: TRBV7-2

CDR3 DNA: TGCGCCAGCAGCCAGCCGGGACAGTTGAACACTGAAGCTTTCTTT
CDR3 protein: CASSQPGQLNTEAFF
clone size: .
D gene: TRBD1
J gene: TRBJ1-1
V gene: TRBV4-1

CDR3 DNA: TGCGCCAGCAGCCCGGGACTAGCGGGGGGGAGCTCCTACGAGCAGTACTTC
CDR3 protein: CASSPGLAGGSSYEQYF
clone size: once
D gene: TRBD2
J gene: TRBJ2-7
V gene: TRBV5-1

CDR3 DNA: TGCGCCAGCAGCTTGCAGGGGACGAACACTGAAGCTTTCTTT
CDR3 protein: CASSLQGTNTEAFF
clone size: .
D gene: .
J gene: TRBJ1-1
V gene: TRBV5-1

CDR3 DNA: TGTGCCAGCAGTTTTACTAGCGGGGGGGGATCCTACGAGCAGTACTTC
CDR3 protein: CASSFTSGGGSYEQYF
clone size: .
D gene: TRBD2
J gene: TRBJ2-7
V gene: TRBV28

CDR3 DNA: TGCAGCGTTATAGTCATTGCGACAGGGGACTACGAGCAGTACTTC
CDR3 protein: CSVIVIATGDYEQYF
clone size: .
D gene: TRBD1
J gene: TRBJ2-7
V gene: TRBV29-1

CDR3 DNA: TGTGCCAGCAGCTTGACTTTTGGGGGCGCGAATAATTCACCCCTCCACTTT
CDR3 protein: CASSLTFGGANNSPLHF
clone size: .
D gene: .
J gene: TRBJ1-6
V gene: TRBV5-5

CDR3 DNA: TGTGCCAGCAGTGCTAGCGGATACACAGATACGCAGTATTTT
CDR3 protein: CASSASGYTDTQYF
clone size: .
D gene: TRBD2
J gene: TRBJ2-3
V gene: TRBV25-1

CDR3 DNA: TGTGCCAGCAAGCCTCTAGCGGCCGCCTACGAGCAGTACTTC
CDR3 protein: CASKPLAAAYEQYF
clone size: .
D gene: TRBD2
J gene: TRBJ2-7
V gene: TRBV6-1

CDR3 DNA: TGTGCCAGCACAGGGACAGGCAATCAGCCCCAGCATTTT
CDR3 protein: CASTGTGNQPQHF
clone size: .
D gene: TRBD1
J gene: TRBJ1-5
V gene: TRBV2

CDR3 DNA: TGTGCCAGCACTTTCGGGGGGGGCGGTGAAGCTTTCTTT
CDR3 protein: CASTFGGGGEAFF
clone size: .
D gene: .
J gene: TRBJ1-1
V gene: TRBV28

CDR3 DNA: TGTGCCACCAGCAGAGGGGCAGACCAAGAGACCCAGTACTTC
CDR3 protein: CATSRGADQETQYF
clone size: .
D gene: .
J gene: TRBJ2-5
V gene: TRBV15

CDR3 DNA: TGTGCCAGCAGTGAAAAGGTAGCGGACAGGGTTCTTAGCAATCAGCCCCAGCATTTT
CDR3 protein: CASSEKVADRVLSNQPQHF
clone size: .
D gene: TRBD1
J gene: TRBJ1-5
V gene: TRBV6-1

CDR3 DNA: TGCGCCAGCAGCCGAACAGGGGGTAATTCACCCCTCCACTTT
CDR3 protein: CASSRTGGNSPLHF
clone size: once
D gene: TRBD1
J gene: TRBJ1-6
V gene: TRBV5-1

CDR3 DNA: TGTGCCAGCACCCCCGGGACAGACAGCAATGAGCAGTTCTTC
CDR3 protein: CASTPGTDSNEQFF
clone size: .
D gene: TRBD1
J gene: TRBJ2-1
V gene: TRBV25-1

CDR3 DNA: TGTGCCAGCGTTCGGAAAAAAGGGACTTTAATCGATCAGCCCCAGCATTTT
CDR3 protein: CASVRKKGTLIDQPQHF
clone size: .
D gene: .
J gene: TRBJ1-5
V gene: TRBV18

CDR3 DNA: TGTGCCACCGGACGGACAATGAACACTGAAGCTTTCTTT
CDR3 protein: CATGRTMNTEAFF
clone size: .
D gene: .
J gene: TRBJ1-1
V gene: TRBV28

CDR3 DNA: TGTGCCAGTAGTATAGGAGGCTCCTACGAGCAGTACTTC
CDR3 protein: CASSIGGSYEQYF
clone size: .
D gene: .
J gene: TRBJ2-7
V gene: TRBV19

CDR3 DNA: TGCGCCAGCAGACCCGGACCCGGCCCCACAACAGGGTACAATGAGCAGTTCTTC
CDR3 protein: CASRPGPGPTTGYNEQFF
clone size: .
D gene: .
J gene: TRBJ2-1
V gene: TRBV4-1

CDR3 DNA: TGCGCCAGCAGTCAAGTTTGGGGAAGGGAGAATCAGCCCCAGCATTTT
CDR3 protein: CASSQVWGRENQPQHF
clone size: .
D gene: .
J gene: TRBJ1-5
V gene: TRBV4-1

CDR3 DNA: TGTGCCACCAGCAGAGTACGGGAGGATGAAAAACTGTTTTTT
CDR3 protein: CATSRVREDEKLFF
clone size: .
D gene: .
J gene: TRBJ1-4
V gene: TRBV15

CDR3 DNA: TGTGCCAGCAGCCGTCGGACAGGGCGCAACACTGAAGCTTTCTTT
CDR3 protein: CASSRRTGRNTEAFF
clone size: .
D gene: TRBD1
J gene: TRBJ1-1
V gene: TRBV14

CDR3 DNA: TGCGCCAGCAGAAAAAGCGGGGAGTCCTACAATGAGCAGTTCTTC
CDR3 protein: CASRKSGESYNEQFF
clone size: .
D gene: TRBD2
J gene: TRBJ2-1
V gene: TRBV5-1

CDR3 DNA: TGTGCCACCAGCAGAGGCACAGACTATGGCTACACCTTC
CDR3 protein: CATSRGTDYGYTF
clone size: .
D gene: .
J gene: TRBJ1-2
V gene: TRBV15

CDR3 DNA: TGTGCCAGCAGGATGACAGGGGGCACCTATGGCTATACCTTC
CDR3 protein: CASRMTGGTYGYTF
clone size: .
D gene: TRBD1
J gene: TRBJ1-2
V gene: TRBV27

CDR3 DNA: TGTGCCAGCAGTGACGGGGAGAAGGTATACACTGAAGCTTTCTTT
CDR3 protein: CASSDGEKVYTEAFF
clone size: .
D gene: .
J gene: TRBJ1-1
V gene: TRBV6-4

CDR3 DNA: TGTGCCAGCAGCCCCCCTTGGGGGCCGCTTATGAACACTGAAGCTTTCTTT
CDR3 protein: CASSPPWGPLMNTEAFF
clone size: once
D gene: .
J gene: TRBJ1-1
V gene: TRBV7-9

CDR3 DNA: TGTGCCAGCAGCTCCTTAGCGGGGGGGCCTGGGACAGATACGCAGTATTTT
CDR3 protein: CASSSLAGGPGTDTQYF
clone size: .
D gene: TRBD2
J gene: TRBJ2-3
V gene: TRBV7-2

CDR3 DNA: TGTGCCAGCAGATCGACATGGAACACTGAAGCTTTCTTT
CDR3 protein: CASRSTWNTEAFF
clone size: .
D gene: .
J gene: TRBJ1-1
V gene: TRBV6-6

CDR3 DNA: TGTGCCAGCAGCGTAGGGGGAGGGGGTCAGCCCCAGCATTTT
CDR3 protein: CASSVGGGGQPQHF
clone size: .
D gene: .
J gene: TRBJ1-5
V gene: TRBV9

CDR3 DNA: TGTGCCAGCAGTTACTTCCGACAGATGAATCAGCCCCAGCATTTT
CDR3 protein: CASSYFRQMNQPQHF
clone size: .
D gene: .
J gene: TRBJ1-5
V gene: TRBV6-6